This T cell receptor (beta chain) derives from a study of beta chain features in type 1 diabetes. Study-level results: Compared to healthy donors, patients appeared to have naive, central memory and Treg TCRB repertoires that were more alike.

This clone occurred a few times. Its target is not known. Reverse transcription of all isolated RNA meant that expressed TCRB transcripts were sequenced. Produced via immunoSEQ multiplex PCR; TCRdb's table is partial and in-frame only. The sample consists of roughly 400,000 clones, approximately 15% of them appearing once. Per donor, one heparinised blood draw averaged approximately 120 mL. This CDR3 contains 14 residues. Per germline, CDR1 MGHDK and CDR2 SYGVNS. Trimming took 3 bases from V and 5 from J, leaving 13 bases between them. Sequencing was performed on naive CD4+ T cells from blood. This sequence joins TRBV25-1 and TRBJ2-5; a possible D gene is TRBD1 (5 bases). This sequence originates from a man under 40 in good health. Here the CDR3 DNA reads TGTGCCAGCAGTGACCCCAGGGCTTTTGAGACCCAGTACTTC. It translates to CASSDPRAFETQYF.